This T cell receptor (beta chain) comes out of a study of OX40 agonist ivuxolimab in advanced cancers. In terms of the full investigation: The costimulatory receptor OX40 (CD134) was targeted by ivuxolimab, a fully human IgG2 agonistic monoclonal antibody. Intravenous ivuxolimab was administered to patients every 2 weeks at six dose levels: 0.01, 0.1, 0.3, 1.5, 3 and 10 mg/kg. Partial responses occurred in three dose-escalation patients, of whom one had hepatocellular carcinoma and two had cutaneous melanoma. Prior anti-PD-1, anti-PD-L1 or anti-CTLA-4 therapy was permitted, and about two fifths of dose-escalation patients had received checkpoint inhibitors. The dose-escalation cohort was 82.7% male with a mean age of approximately 60 years, ranging from roughly 20 to 85. Of the approximately 54 dose-escalation patients, hepatocellular carcinoma was present in 19, melanoma in around 15, renal cell carcinoma in 9 and head and neck cancer in 9. Peripheral TCRbeta sequencing was intended to test whether TCR sequence diversity was altered and clonal T-cell expansion was caused by ivuxolimab. The paper describes the monotherapy dose-escalation part (N ≈ 52 patients) of the phase I trial of ivuxolimab. On the study overall, not on this receptor specifically: Low levels of normalized T-cell clonal expansion were also seen in some patients who did not respond. In partial responders in the 0.1-3.0 mg/kg groups, normalized peripheral clonal expansion was found to be among the lowest, especially among CD8+ T cells. Which antigens the clonally expanded peripheral T cells were specific for was not determined. On average, CD8+ T cells showed more expanded clones than CD4+ T cells after ivuxolimab. At doses of 0.1 to 3.0 mg/kg, clonal expansion of both CD4+ and CD8+ blood T cells was observed from baseline to week 6.

V and J lose 3 bases and 4 bases, and a span of 13 bases separates them. Counted from cysteine to phenylalanine, this CDR3 has 15 amino acids. The retained sequence is limited to the CDR3, 45 bases, with the frame set at the first base. CDR1 MNHEY and CDR2 SMNVEV were looked up in the germline V gene (reference sequence). Genomic DNA was extracted from sorted cells for sequencing of the TCRbeta CDR3 region. TCRbeta CDR3 regions were sequenced using the immunoSEQ Assay. Drawn from immuneACCESS, this table holds only the in-frame rearrangements with V and J called that TCRdb kept. Clones are partly lost; checked studies trace under half to an unresolved V gene and leave the rest unexplained. The sample table holds some 50,000 clones, of which 89% were seen once. The leading ten clones occupy 12% of the sample. Points on this clone: Its antigen is unknown. No per-base quality is available; no much larger clone lies one base away.

Patients with autoimmune disease history or receiving systemic immunosuppression were excluded from the trial. Peripheral blood for TCR sequencing was collected from all dose cohorts at baseline, on cycle 4 day 1, and on cycle 7 day 1. Samples were obtained from an open-label, multicenter, first-in-human phase I dose-escalation trial of ivuxolimab. The trial enrolled adults with locally advanced or metastatic head and neck squamous cell, hepatocellular, melanoma or renal cell carcinoma. CD4+ and CD8+ T cells were sorted separately from peripheral blood before TCR sequencing. Sequencing was performed on CD4+ or CD8+ T cells sorted from blood, taken in a trial of the OX40 agonist ivuxolimab. This clonotype was sampled from an adult with an advanced solid tumor such as melanoma, head and neck, liver or kidney cancer. This chain joins TRBV27 to TRBJ2-1; a tentative D call is TRBD2 (7 bases match). The CDR3 region reads CASSLGAGAYNEQFF. The sequenced DNA: TGTGCCAGCAGTTTGGGTGCGGGGGCGTACAATGAGCAGTTCTTC.